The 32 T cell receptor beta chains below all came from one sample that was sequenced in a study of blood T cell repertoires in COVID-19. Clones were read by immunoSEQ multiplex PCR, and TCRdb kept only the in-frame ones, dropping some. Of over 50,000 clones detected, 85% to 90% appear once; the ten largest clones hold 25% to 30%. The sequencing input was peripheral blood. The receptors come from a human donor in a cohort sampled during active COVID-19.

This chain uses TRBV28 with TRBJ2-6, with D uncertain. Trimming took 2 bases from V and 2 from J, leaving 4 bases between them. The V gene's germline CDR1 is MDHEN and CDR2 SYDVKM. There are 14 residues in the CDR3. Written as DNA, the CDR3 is TGTGCCAGCAGTTTACCCACTGGGGCCAACGTCCTGACTTTC. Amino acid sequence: CASSLPTGANVLTF.

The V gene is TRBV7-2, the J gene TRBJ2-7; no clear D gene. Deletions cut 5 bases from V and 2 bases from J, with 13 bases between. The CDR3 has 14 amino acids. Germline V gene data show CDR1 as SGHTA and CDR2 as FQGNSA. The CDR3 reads CASSPGPATYEQYF. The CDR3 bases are TGTGCCAGCAGCCCGGGTCCGGCGACCTACGAGCAGTACTTC. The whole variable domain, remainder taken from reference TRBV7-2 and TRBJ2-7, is GAGVSQSPSNKVTEKGKDVELRCDPISGHTALYWYRQSLGQGLEFLIYFQGNSAPDKSGLPSDRFSAERTGGSVSTLTIQRTQQEDSAVYLCASSPGPATYEQYFGPGTRLTVT.

The CDR3 loop is CASSSGQGQAGANVLTF. CDR3 DNA: TGTGCCAGCAGTTCAGGACAGGGACAAGCTGGGGCCAACGTCCTGACTTTC. The genes are TRBV7-6 and TRBJ2-6; 8 bases map to TRBD1. J gave up 2 bases and V 6 bases, and 9 bases lay outside the gene matches. Germline V lookup: CDR1 SGHVS, CDR2 FNYEAQ. This CDR3 spans 17 amino acids.

CDR3 protein: CASSRGTNTGELFF. For the CDR3, the DNA is TGTGCCAGCAGTAGGGGGACAAACACCGGGGAGCTGTTTTTT. The rearrangement links TRBV2 to TRBJ2-2, with a tentative D call TRBD1 (6 bases). Germline CDR1 is SNHLY and CDR2 is FYNNEI. The CDR3 sequence is 14 residues long. V was clipped by 5 bases and J by 2 bases, with 9 bases between them. Together with reference TRBV2 and TRBJ2-2, the CDR3 gives the full variable domain: EPEVTQTPSHQVTQMGQEVILRCVPISNHLYFYWYRQILGQKVEFLVSFYNNEISEKSEIFDDQFSVERPDGSNFTLKIRSTKLEDSAMYFCASSRGTNTGELFFGEGSRLTVL.

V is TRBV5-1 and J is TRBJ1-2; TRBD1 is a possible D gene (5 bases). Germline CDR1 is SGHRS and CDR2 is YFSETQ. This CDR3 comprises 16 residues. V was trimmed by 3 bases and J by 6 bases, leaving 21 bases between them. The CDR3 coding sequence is TGCGCCAGCAGCTCAAGTCCGGGACTCATACCCGATGGCTACACCTTC. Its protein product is CASSSSPGLIPDGYTF.

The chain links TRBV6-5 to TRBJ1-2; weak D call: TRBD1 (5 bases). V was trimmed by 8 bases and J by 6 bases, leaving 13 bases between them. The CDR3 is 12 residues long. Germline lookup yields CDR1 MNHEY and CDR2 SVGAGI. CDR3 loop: CASGGKADGYTF. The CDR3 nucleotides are TGTGCCAGCGGGGGGAAAGCGGATGGCTACACCTTC.

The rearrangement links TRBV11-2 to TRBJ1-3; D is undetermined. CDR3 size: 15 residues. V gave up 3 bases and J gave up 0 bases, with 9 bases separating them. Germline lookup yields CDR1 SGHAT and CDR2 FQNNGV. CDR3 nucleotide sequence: TGTGCCAGCAGCTTGGGAGGGTACTCTGGAAACACCATATATTTT. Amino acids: CASSLGGYSGNTIYF.

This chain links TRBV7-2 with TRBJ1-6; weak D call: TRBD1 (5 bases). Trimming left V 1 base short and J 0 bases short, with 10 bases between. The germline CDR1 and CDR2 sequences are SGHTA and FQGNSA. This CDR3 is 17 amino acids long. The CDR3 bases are TGTGCCAGCAGCTTAGTTAGGGGCGGCTCCTATAATTCACCCCTCCACTTT. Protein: CASSLVRGGSYNSPLHF.

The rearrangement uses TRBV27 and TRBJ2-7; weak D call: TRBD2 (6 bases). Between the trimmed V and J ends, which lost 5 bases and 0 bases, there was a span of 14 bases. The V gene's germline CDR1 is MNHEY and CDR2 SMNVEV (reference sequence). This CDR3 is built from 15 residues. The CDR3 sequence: CASSPSGWGSYEQYF. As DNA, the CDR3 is TGTGCCAGCAGTCCCAGCGGGTGGGGCTCCTACGAGCAGTACTTC.

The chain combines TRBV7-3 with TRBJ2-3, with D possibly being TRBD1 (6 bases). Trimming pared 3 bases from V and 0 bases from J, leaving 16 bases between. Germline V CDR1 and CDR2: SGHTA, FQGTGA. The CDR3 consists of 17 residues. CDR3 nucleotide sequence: TGTGCCAGCAGCTTTAATGACAGGAAAGCTAGCACAGATACGCAGTATTTT. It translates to CASSFNDRKASTDTQYF. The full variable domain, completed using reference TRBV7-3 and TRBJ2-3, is GAGVSQTPSNKVTEKGKYVELRCDPISGHTALYWYRQSLGQGPEFLIYFQGTGAADDSGLPNDRFFAVRPEGSVSTLKIQRTERGDSAVYLCASSFNDRKASTDTQYFGPGTRLTVL.

Here the CDR3 DNA reads TGTGCCAGTAGCGGGGATTGGACAGGGGGAAAGACCCAGTACTTC. Its protein product is CASSGDWTGGKTQYF. The J gene is TRBJ2-5, the V gene TRBV19, with 10 bases fitting TRBD1. The CDR3 loop spans 15 amino acids. Trimming at V came to 6 bases and at J to 6 bases, leaving 10 bases not matched to a gene. CDR1 LNHDA and CDR2 SQIVND come from the germline V gene (reference sequence).

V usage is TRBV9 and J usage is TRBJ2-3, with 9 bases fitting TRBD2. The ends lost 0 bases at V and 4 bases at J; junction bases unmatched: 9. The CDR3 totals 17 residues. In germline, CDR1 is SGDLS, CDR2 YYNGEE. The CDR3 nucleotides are TGTGCCAGCAGCGTAGGGAGCAGCGGGGGGTGGGCAGATACGCAGTATTTT. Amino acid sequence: CASSVGSSGGWADTQYF.

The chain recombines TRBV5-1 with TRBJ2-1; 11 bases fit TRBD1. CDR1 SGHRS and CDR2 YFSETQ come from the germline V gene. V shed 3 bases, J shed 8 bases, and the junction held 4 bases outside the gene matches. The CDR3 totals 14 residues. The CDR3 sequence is CASSWDRGWYEQFF. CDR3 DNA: TGCGCCAGCAGCTGGGACAGGGGGTGGTATGAGCAGTTCTTC.

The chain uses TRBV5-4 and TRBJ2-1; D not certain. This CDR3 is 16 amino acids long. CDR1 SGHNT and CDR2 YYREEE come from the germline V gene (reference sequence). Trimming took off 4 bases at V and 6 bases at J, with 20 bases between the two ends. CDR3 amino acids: CASSHGGASSRNEQFF. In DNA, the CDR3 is TGTGCCAGCAGCCACGGCGGCGCGTCCTCACGCAATGAGCAGTTCTTC.

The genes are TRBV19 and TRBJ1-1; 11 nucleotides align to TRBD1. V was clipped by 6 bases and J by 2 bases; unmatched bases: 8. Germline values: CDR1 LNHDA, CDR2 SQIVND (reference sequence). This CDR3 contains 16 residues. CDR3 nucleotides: TGTGCCAGTAGGGCGGACAGGGGGCACTTTAACACTGAAGCTTTCTTT. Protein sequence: CASRADRGHFNTEAFF.

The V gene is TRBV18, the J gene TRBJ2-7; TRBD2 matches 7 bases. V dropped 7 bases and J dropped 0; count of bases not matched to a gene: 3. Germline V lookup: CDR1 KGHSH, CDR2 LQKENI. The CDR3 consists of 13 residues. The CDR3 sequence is CASWGGSSYEQYF. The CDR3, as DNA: TGTGCCAGCTGGGGGGGGAGCTCCTACGAGCAGTACTTC.

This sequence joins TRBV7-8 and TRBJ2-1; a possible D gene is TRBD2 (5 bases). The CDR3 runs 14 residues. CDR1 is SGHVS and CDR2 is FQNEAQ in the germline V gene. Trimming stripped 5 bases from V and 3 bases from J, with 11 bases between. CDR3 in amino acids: CASSPRGFYNEQFF. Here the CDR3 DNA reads TGTGCCAGCAGCCCCCGAGGGTTCTACAATGAGCAGTTCTTC.

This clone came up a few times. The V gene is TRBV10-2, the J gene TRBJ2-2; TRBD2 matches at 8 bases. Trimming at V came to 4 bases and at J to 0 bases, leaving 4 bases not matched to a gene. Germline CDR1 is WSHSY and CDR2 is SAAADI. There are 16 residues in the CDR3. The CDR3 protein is CASSAPGLANTGELFF. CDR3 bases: TGCGCCAGCAGTGCCCCGGGACTAGCGAACACCGGGGAGCTGTTTTTT.

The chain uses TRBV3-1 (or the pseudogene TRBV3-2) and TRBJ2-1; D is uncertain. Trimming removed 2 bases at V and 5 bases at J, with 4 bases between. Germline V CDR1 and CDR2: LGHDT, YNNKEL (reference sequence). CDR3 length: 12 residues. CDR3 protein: CASSQLNNEQFF. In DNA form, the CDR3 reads TGTGCCAGCAGCCAACTAAACAATGAGCAGTTCTTC.

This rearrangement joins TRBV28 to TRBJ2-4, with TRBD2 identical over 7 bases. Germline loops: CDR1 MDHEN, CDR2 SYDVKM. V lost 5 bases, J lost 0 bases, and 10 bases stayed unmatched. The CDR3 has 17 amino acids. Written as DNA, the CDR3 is TGTGCCAGCAGTACCCTCGGGCGGGGGAGAGCCAAAAACATTCAGTACTTC. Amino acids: CASSTLGRGRAKNIQYF. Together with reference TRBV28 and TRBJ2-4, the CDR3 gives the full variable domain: DVKVTQSSRYLVKRTGEKVFLECVQDMDHENMFWYRQDPGLGLRLIYFSYDVKMKEKGDIPEGYSVSREKKERFSLILESASTNQTSMYLCASSTLGRGRAKNIQYFGAGTRLSVL.

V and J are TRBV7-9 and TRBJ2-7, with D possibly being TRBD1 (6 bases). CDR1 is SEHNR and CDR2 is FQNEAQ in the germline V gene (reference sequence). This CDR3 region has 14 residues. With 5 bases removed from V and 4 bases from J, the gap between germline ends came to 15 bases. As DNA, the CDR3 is TGTGCCAGCAGCAAGGACAGTCGGTTTTACGAGCAGTACTTC. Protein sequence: CASSKDSRFYEQYF.

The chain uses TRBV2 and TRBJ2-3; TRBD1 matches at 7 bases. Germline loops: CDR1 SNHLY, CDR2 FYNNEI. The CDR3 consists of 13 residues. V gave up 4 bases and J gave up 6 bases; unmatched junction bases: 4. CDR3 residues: CASSADRDDTQYF. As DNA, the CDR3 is TGTGCCAGCAGTGCCGACAGGGATGATACGCAGTATTTT.

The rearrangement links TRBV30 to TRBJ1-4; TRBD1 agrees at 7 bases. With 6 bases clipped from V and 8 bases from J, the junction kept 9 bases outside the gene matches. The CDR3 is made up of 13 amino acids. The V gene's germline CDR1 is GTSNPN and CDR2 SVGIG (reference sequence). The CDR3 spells CACDRAVGEKLFF. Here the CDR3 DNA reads TGTGCCTGTGACAGGGCGGTTGGGGAAAAACTGTTTTTT. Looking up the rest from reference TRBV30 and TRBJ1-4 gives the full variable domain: SQTIHQWPATLVQPVGSPLSLECTVEGTSNPNLYWYRQAAGRGLQLLFYSVGIGQISSEVPQNLSASRPQDRQFILSSKKLLLSDSGFYLCACDRAVGEKLFFGSGTQLSVL.

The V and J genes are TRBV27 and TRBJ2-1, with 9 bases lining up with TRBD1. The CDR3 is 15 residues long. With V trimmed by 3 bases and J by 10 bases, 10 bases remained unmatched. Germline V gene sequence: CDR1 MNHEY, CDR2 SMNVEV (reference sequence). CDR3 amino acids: CASSFEGQGLLEQFF. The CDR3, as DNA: TGTGCCAGCAGTTTCGAGGGACAGGGCCTGTTGGAGCAGTTCTTC.

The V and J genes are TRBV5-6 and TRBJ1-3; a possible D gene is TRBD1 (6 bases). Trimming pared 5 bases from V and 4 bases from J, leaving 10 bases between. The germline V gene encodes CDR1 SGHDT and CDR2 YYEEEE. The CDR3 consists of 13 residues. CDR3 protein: CASRPTGGNTIYF. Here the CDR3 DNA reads TGTGCCAGCAGGCCGACAGGCGGAAACACCATATATTTT.

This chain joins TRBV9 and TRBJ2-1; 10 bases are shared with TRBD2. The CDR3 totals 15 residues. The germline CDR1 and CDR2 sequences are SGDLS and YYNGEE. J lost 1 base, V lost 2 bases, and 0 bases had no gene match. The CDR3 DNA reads TGTGCCAGCAGCGTTAGCGGGGGGTCCTACAATGAGCAGTTCTTC. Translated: CASSVSGGSYNEQFF. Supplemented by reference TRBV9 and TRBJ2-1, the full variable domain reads DSGVTQTPKHLITATGQRVTLRCSPRSGDLSVYWYQQSLDQGLQFLIQYYNGEERAKGNILERFSAQQFPDLHSELNLSSLELGDSALYFCASSVSGGSYNEQFFGPGTRLTVL.

The CDR3 is CASSRPETSYNEQFF. CDR3 in DNA: TGCGCCAGCAGCCGGCCGGAGACCTCCTACAATGAGCAGTTCTTC. This sequence joins TRBV5-1 and TRBJ2-1; no clear D. Germline CDR1 SGHRS, CDR2 YFSETQ. V lost 4 bases and J 0 bases, leaving 11 bases between the germline ends. The CDR3 has 15 amino acids.

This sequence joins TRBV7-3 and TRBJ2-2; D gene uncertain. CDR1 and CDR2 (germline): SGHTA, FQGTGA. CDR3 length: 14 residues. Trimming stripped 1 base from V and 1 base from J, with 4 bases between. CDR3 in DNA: TGTGCCAGCAGCTTAAGTATGAACACCGGGGAGCTGTTTTTT. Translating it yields CASSLSMNTGELFF.

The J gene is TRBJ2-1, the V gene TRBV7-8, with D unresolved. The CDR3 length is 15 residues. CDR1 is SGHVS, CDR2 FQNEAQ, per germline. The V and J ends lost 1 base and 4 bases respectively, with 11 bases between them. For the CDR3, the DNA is TGTGCCAGCAGCTTAGACCGGGTTCCTTACAATGAGCAGTTCTTC. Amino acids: CASSLDRVPYNEQFF.

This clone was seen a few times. The CDR3 DNA reads as TGTGCCAGCAGCCTTGGACAGTCCTACGAGCAGTACTTC. This encodes CASSLGQSYEQYF. This rearrangement joins TRBV28 to TRBJ2-7, with D tentatively TRBD1 (6 bases). Germline V gene lookup returns CDR1 MDHEN and CDR2 SYDVKM. The CDR3 has 13 amino acids. Trimming pared 6 bases from V and 1 base from J, leaving 10 bases between.

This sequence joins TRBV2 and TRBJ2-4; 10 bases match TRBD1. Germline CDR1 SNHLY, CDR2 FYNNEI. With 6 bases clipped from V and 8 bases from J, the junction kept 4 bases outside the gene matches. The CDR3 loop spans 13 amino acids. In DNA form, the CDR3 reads TGTGCCAGCAGAAGAGGGACAGGGGACATTCAGTACTTC. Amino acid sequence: CASRRGTGDIQYF.

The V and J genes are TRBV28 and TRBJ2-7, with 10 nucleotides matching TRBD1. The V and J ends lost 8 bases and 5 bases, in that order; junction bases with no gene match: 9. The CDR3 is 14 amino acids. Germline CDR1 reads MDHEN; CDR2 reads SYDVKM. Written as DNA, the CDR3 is TGTGCCAGCTGCCGCTGGGACAGGGGTAACGAGCAGTACTTC. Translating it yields CASCRWDRGNEQYF.